This T cell receptor (beta chain) is from a study of cytomegalovirus exposure and HLA in healthy donors. Turning to this clone: Its antigen remains unidentified.

This CDR3 has 12 residues. Per germline, CDR1 SGHAT and CDR2 FQNNGV. V shed 7 bases and J 5 bases; nucleotides not matched to a gene: 4. The PCR used 60 Vbeta and 13 Jbeta primers. Libraries were prepared by immunoSEQ multiplex PCR; TCRdb keeps only in-frame clonotypes and omits some of them. The sample contains tens of thousands of clones, about three quarters of which appear only once. Study results and caveats: A link between a missense DCLRE1C variant and TCR beta V- and J-gene trimming emerged from a later analysis. An ancestry cluster, one associated with Asian ancestry, reportedly showed fewer N-insertions than the approximately 670-donor mean in a later analysis.

The receptor's source is a man aged 50-59 years in good health and CMV-seropositive. The J gene is TRBJ2-7, the V gene TRBV11-2, with TRBD1 matching over 8 bases. Sequenced: PBMCs. Here the CDR3 DNA reads TGTGCCAGCACCCTGGACAGGGACGAGCAGTACTTC. Amino acid sequence: CASTLDRDEQYF.